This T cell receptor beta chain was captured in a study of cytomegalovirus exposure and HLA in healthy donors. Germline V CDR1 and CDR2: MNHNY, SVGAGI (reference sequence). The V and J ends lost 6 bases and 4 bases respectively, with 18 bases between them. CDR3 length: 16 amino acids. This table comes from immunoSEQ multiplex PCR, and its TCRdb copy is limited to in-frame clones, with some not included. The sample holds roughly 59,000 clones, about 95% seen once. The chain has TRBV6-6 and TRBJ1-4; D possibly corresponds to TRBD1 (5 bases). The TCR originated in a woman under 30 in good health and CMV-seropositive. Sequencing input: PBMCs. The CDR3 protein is CASRSGRGDINEKLFF. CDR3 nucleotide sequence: TGTGCCAGCAGATCCGGAAGGGGCGATATTAATGAAAAACTGTTTTTT.